The entry below gives a single T cell receptor (beta chain) sequence along with its context. The CDR3 spans 13 residues. The V and J ends lost 10 bases and 7 bases respectively, with 18 bases between them. Germline CDR1 is KGHDR and CDR2 is SFDVKD. These data come from a study of blood T cell repertoires in COVID-19. Whole-study context: Specimens from acute and convalescent COVID-19 originated in the United States, Italy and Spain. The cDNA or gDNA used as material had been derived from T cells, B-cell-depleted T cells, or PBMCs.

How the authors handled the data: Estimation of nucleated cell counts relied on the amplification of reference gene primers. The data were produced by immunoSEQ multiplex PCR, yet TCRdb's version contains in-frame clones alone and is incomplete. From that table come the V and J calls and clone size; the DNA was used to work out D and trimming. The table lists nearly 350,000 clones, more than 70% of them singletons. The sample comprised peripheral blood. This receptor was identified in a young man with active or convalescent COVID-19. This rearrangement joins TRBV24-1 to TRBJ1-2; no clear D. The CDR3 region has the DNA TGTGCCACTGCCCCTGGAGGGCCTGGTGGCTACACCTTC. It specifies CATAPGGPGGYTF.